These 6 T cell receptor beta chains were all obtained from the same sample, sequenced in a study of response to subunit inactivated influenza vaccine. TCRdb analysed the RT-PCR reads with MiXCR anew, one entry per CDR3 protein. The sample shows 430,000 or so distinct CDR3 sequences, approximately 9.9% of them seen only once. Sequencing was performed on PBMCs from blood, taken about 40 days after vaccination. The receptor set was obtained from a man aged 45-65 years who received an inactivated influenza vaccine.

The sample holds many counts of this clonotype. The CDR3 region has the DNA TGTGCCACCAGTGATAACAGGGTAGACACTGAAGCTTTCTTT. This codes for CATSDNRVDTEAFF. V usage is TRBV24-1 and J usage is TRBJ1-1; tentatively, D is TRBD1 (6 bases). Germline assignment: CDR1 KGHDR and CDR2 SFDVKD. V shed 3 bases and J shed 3 bases, with 10 bases lying between them. The CDR3 contains 14 residues.

This clonotype occurred a few times. The chain carries TRBV5-5 and TRBJ1-4, with D uncertain. The V end was cut by 1 base, the J end by 0 bases, with 13 bases between. This CDR3 contains 17 residues. CDR1 is SGHKS, CDR2 YYEKEE, per germline (reference sequence). CDR3 sequence (DNA): TGTGCCAGCAGCTTGAAATCAACCTTTGCAACTAATGAAAAACTGTTTTTT. Its protein is CASSLKSTFATNEKLFF.

The rearrangement joins TRBV10-3 to TRBJ2-6; D unclear. The CDR3 runs 13 residues. Trimming cost V 6 bases and J 0 bases, with 3 bases left between them. Germline V gene sequence: CDR1 ENHRY, CDR2 SYGVKD. CDR3 sequence: CAIRGSGANVLTF. CDR3 in DNA: TGTGCCATCAGGGGCTCTGGGGCCAACGTCCTGACTTTC.

V usage is TRBV6-5 and J usage is TRBJ2-2; 11 positions match TRBD1. The germline gives CDR1 MNHEY, CDR2 SVGAGI. V gave up 3 bases and J gave up 6 bases; unmatched junction bases: 12. This CDR3 is 18 amino acids long. The CDR3 is CASSYMERTGGAPGELFF. CDR3 sequence (DNA): TGTGCCAGCAGTTATATGGAGAGGACAGGGGGCGCCCCCGGGGAGCTGTTTTTT.

This clonotype was picked up a small number of times. The V call is TRBV7-2, the J call TRBJ1-1, with D perhaps TRBD1 (6 bases). The CDR3 is 15 amino acids. Trimming took off 3 bases at V and 4 bases at J, with 15 bases between the two ends. CDR1 is SGHTA and CDR2 is FQGNSA in the germline V gene. The CDR3 region has the DNA TGTGCCAGCAGCTTTAACAGTGGAGGGGGCACTGAAGCTTTCTTT. Amino acid sequence: CASSFNSGGGTEAFF.

This clonotype has just a few counts. V gene TRBV7-2 combines with J gene TRBJ1-1; D is uncertain. Germline lookup yields CDR1 SGHTA and CDR2 FQGNSA. With 1 base removed from V and 0 bases from J, the gap between germline ends came to 12 bases. The CDR3 length is 16 residues. This chain's CDR3 is CASSLVSPGLNTEAFF. CDR3 DNA sequence: TGTGCCAGCAGCTTAGTTAGCCCGGGATTGAACACTGAAGCTTTCTTT.